A selection of T cell receptor beta chains follows, all from one sample in a study of blood T cell repertoires in COVID-19. Assay used: immunoSEQ multiplex PCR; TCRdb lists only in-frame clones, some missing. Counted here are more than 150,000 clones, more than 80% occurring once; the ten biggest clones make up approximately 7%. The specimen was peripheral blood. These receptors all stem from a human donor in a cohort sampled during active COVID-19. Each CDR3 is given with its conserved first and last residue. Each record gives: J gene, D gene, clone size, V gene, CDR3 DNA, CDR3 protein. The D gene is left open where the match is weak. Only some rows state a clone size, as once, few, many or a class for expanded clones.

>TRBJ2-1|-|-|TRBV12-3/TRBV12-4
TGTGCCAGCACCATACAGTACAATGAGCAGTTCTTC
CASTIQYNEQFF
>TRBJ1-5|-|-|TRBV6-2/TRBV6-3
TGTGCCAGCAGTTACGGGGGGTTCGGCAATCAGCCCCAGCATTTT
CASSYGGFGNQPQHF
>TRBJ2-1|TRBD2|-|TRBV7-3
TGTGCCAGCAGCTTAGGCCCCCTCGCGGGGGGGTTTTACAATGAGCAGTTCTTC
CASSLGPLAGGFYNEQFF
>TRBJ1-4|TRBD1|-|TRBV5-6
TGTGCCAGCAGCTTGGGGACAGGGTGGGGAGAAAAACTGTTTTTT
CASSLGTGWGEKLFF
>TRBJ2-3|TRBD1|few|TRBV19
TGTGCCAGTAGTATCCGGGACAGGCGCACAGATACGCAGTATTTT
CASSIRDRRTDTQYF
>TRBJ2-1|TRBD1|-|TRBV27
TGTGCCAGCAGACTACAGGGGGCCACTTCCTACAATGAGCAGTTCTTC
CASRLQGATSYNEQFF
>TRBJ2-6|TRBD1|once|TRBV4-1
TGCGCCAGCAGCCAATTCATTTGGACAGGGCCTCGCTCTGGGGCCAACGTCCTGACTTTC
CASSQFIWTGPRSGANVLTF
>TRBJ2-7|TRBD1|-|TRBV5-1
TGCGCCAGCAGCTTGGAGGGACAGGGGGCTTACGAGCAGTACTTC
CASSLEGQGAYEQYF
>TRBJ1-1|TRBD1|-|TRBV5-8
TGTGCCAGCAGCCCGCGGACAGGGGGCATCAAGAACACTGAAGCTTTCTTT
CASSPRTGGIKNTEAFF
>TRBJ2-3|-|-|TRBV5-1
TGCGCCAGCAGCTTGTACCGGATAGGTCAGGGAGATACGCAGTATTTT
CASSLYRIGQGDTQYF
>TRBJ2-1|-|-|TRBV29-1
TGCAGCGTTGAAGATCCCCCGGGGTTGGCCAACAATGAGCAGTTCTTC
CSVEDPPGLANNEQFF
>TRBJ2-7|-|-|TRBV15
TGTGCCACCAGCAGTGGATCGGGGGCCTACGAGCAGTACTTC
CATSSGSGAYEQYF
>TRBJ2-7|TRBD2|-|TRBV7-3
TGTGCCAGCAGCTCCGTCCGGGGGGACGAGCAGTACTTC
CASSSVRGDEQYF
>TRBJ1-5|TRBD1|-|TRBV7-8
TGTGCCAGCAGCACAGGGGGCTACTTACAGCCCCAGCATTTT
CASSTGGYLQPQHF
>TRBJ1-1|TRBD1|few|TRBV5-1
TGCGCCAGCAGCTTGGGTATGACAGGGGGACCTGAAGCTTTCTTT
CASSLGMTGGPEAFF
>TRBJ1-2|TRBD1|-|TRBV19
TGTGCCAGTAGTAGAGGGACAGGGGGCGACAACTATGGCTACACCTTC
CASSRGTGGDNYGYTF
>TRBJ1-6|-|-|TRBV6-4
TGTGCCAGCACTGACGTGGGGAGGTGTTCACCCCTCCACTTT
CASTDVGRCSPLHF
>TRBJ2-1|TRBD1|-|TRBV6-1
TGTGCCAGCAGTGAAGGGCAGGGGGCTCGCAATGAGCAGTTCTTC
CASSEGQGARNEQFF
>TRBJ1-2|TRBD1|once|TRBV19
TGTGCCAGTAGTATAGGGGACAGGGTCGGCTACACCTTC
CASSIGDRVGYTF
>TRBJ2-7|TRBD2|-|TRBV2
TGTGCCAGCAGCCCCGGACTAGCGGGGGGGCCTTACGAGCAGTACTTC
CASSPGLAGGPYEQYF
>TRBJ2-1|TRBD2|-|TRBV5-1
TGCGCCAGCAGCCCGGTTGGGGGGGAGATTAAATACAATGAGCAGTTCTTC
CASSPVGGEIKYNEQFF
>TRBJ2-7|TRBD2|-|TRBV12-3/TRBV12-4
TGTGCCAGCAGTCCCGTCGGGGGGGCCGAGCAGTACTTC
CASSPVGGAEQYF
>TRBJ1-2|-|-|TRBV7-3
TGTGCCAGCAGCTTACAGGGGTTCGGCTATGGCTACACCTTC
CASSLQGFGYGYTF
>TRBJ1-1|TRBD1|few|TRBV10-1
TGCGCCAGCAGTGCAAGCCGGGACAGCAGATTCCACACTGAAGCTTTCTTT
CASSASRDSRFHTEAFF
>TRBJ1-1|-|-|TRBV5-1
TGCGCCAGCAGCTTGATACCGGGGGACACTGAAGCTTTCTTT
CASSLIPGDTEAFF
>TRBJ1-4|-|-|TRBV3-1/TRBV3-2
TGTGCCAGCAGCCAATCCCCGACAGCCCCTGAAAAACTGTTTTTT
CASSQSPTAPEKLFF
>TRBJ2-1|-|-|TRBV6-5
TGTGCCAGCAGCCTAAGTCAGGGTTTCGGTGAGCAGTTCTTC
CASSLSQGFGEQFF
>TRBJ2-7|-|-|TRBV5-1
TGCGCCAGCAGTCGGGGGACAGATGCCTACGAGCAGTACTTC
CASSRGTDAYEQYF
>TRBJ1-1|TRBD1|-|TRBV5-4
TGTGCCAGCAGCCGGGACAGGAACACTGAAGCTTTCTTT
CASSRDRNTEAFF
>TRBJ2-2|-|-|TRBV6-5
TGTGCCAGCAGTCTACAGGAGAACACCGGGGAGCTGTTTTTT
CASSLQENTGELFF
>TRBJ1-1|-|-|TRBV7-9
TGTGCCAGCAGCTTGGATGAGGGGGATGAAGCTTTCTTT
CASSLDEGDEAFF
>TRBJ2-5|TRBD2|-|TRBV18
TGTGCCAGCTCACCAGGGACTAGCGGGGCACCGGGAGAGACCCAGTACTTC
CASSPGTSGAPGETQYF